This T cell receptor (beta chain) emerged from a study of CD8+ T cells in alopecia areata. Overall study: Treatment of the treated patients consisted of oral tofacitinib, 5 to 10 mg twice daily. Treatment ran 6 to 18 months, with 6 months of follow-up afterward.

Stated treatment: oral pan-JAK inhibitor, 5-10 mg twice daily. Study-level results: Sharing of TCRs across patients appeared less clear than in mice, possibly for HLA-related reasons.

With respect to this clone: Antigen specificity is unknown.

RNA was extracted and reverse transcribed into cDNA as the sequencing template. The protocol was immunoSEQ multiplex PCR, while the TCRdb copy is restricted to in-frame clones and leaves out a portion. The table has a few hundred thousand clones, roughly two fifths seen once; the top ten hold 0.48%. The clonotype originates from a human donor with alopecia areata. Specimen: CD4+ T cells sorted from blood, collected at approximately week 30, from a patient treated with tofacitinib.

The CDR3 reads CASSLSGHKNTEAFF. The DNA for the CDR3 is TGTGCCAGCAGCCTCTCGGGACATAAGAACACTGAAGCTTTCTTT. The chain is built from TRBV6-5 and TRBJ1-1, with a tentative D call TRBD1 (6 bases). Looked up from germline, CDR1 is MNHEY and CDR2 is SVGAGI. The CDR3 runs 15 residues. Trimming pared 6 bases from V and 1 base from J, leaving 15 bases between.